The T cell receptor (beta chain) under discussion was sequenced for a study of T cell repertoires in cytomegalovirus infection. At the level of the study: CMV infection plus the matching HLA type was flagged by public TCR beta signatures.

Unmatched junction bases numbered 5, after V lost 2 bases and J lost 5 bases. The CDR3 totals 15 residues. The germline gives CDR1 MNHNY, CDR2 SVGAGI (reference sequence). TCRdb re-analysed the reads in MiXCR, keeping a single row per CDR3 protein. The sample records over 300,000 distinct CDR3 sequences, roughly 15% being singletons. This clonotype was recorded many times. The sequencing input was PBMCs. This sequence originates from a human donor in good health (CMV status not recorded). Some clones in this sample may be carry-over from other donors' samples. This chain links TRBV6-6 with TRBJ1-4; 7 bases are a match to TRBD1. In DNA form, the CDR3 reads TGTGCCAGCAGTTACGTTGGGACAGCAAATGAAAAACTGTTTTTT. Its protein product is CASSYVGTANEKLFF.